These 27 T cell receptor beta chains originate from one sample sequenced in a study of control samples from healthy donors and cancer patients (dated by TCRdb to 2020 to 2022). Libraries came from the immunoSEQ multiplex PCR assay. TCRdb took over this immuneACCESS table, retaining in-frame rearrangements with V and J assigned. Such tables are incomplete; in checked studies, under half of the missing clones stem from an unresolved V gene, and the remainder is unexplained. The sample profile shows some 200,000 clones; roughly nine tenths of them were found once. The ten largest account for 1.5% of the sample. Sequenced material: blood. These receptors were collected from a woman in her twenties or thirties in good health.

This CDR3 is CASSLGLAGSYNEQFF. The CDR3 nucleotides are TGTGCCAGCAGCTTGGGGCTAGCGGGCTCCTACAATGAGCAGTTCTTC. V and J are TRBV5-5 and TRBJ2-1, with 8 nucleotides matching TRBD2. CDR1 is SGHKS, CDR2 YYEKEE, per germline (reference sequence). V shed 0 bases and J 0 bases; nucleotides not matched to a gene: 2. The CDR3 loop spans 16 amino acids.

The chain recombines TRBV3-1 (or the pseudogene TRBV3-2) with TRBJ1-1; 8 bases are a match to TRBD1. The V segment lost 1 base and the J segment 1 base; nucleotides outside the gene matches: 8. Germline values: CDR1 LGHDT, CDR2 YNNKEL (reference sequence). The CDR3 has 17 amino acids. Here the CDR3 reads CASSQGRQGRPNTEAFF. CDR3 sequence (DNA): TGTGCCAGCAGCCAAGGAAGACAGGGGCGGCCGAACACTGAAGCTTTCTTT.

J is TRBJ2-1 and V is TRBV7-9; 10 bases fit TRBD2. The CDR3 has 16 residues. From germline, CDR1 is SEHNR and CDR2 FQNEAQ (reference sequence). V was pared by 5 bases and J by 7 bases, with 11 bases of the junction left unmatched. CDR3 loop: CASSLLAGALPNEQFF. The CDR3 bases are TGTGCCAGCAGCCTCCTAGCGGGAGCCCTCCCGAATGAGCAGTTCTTC.

J is TRBJ1-4 and V is TRBV9, with 10 bases identical to TRBD1. This CDR3 comprises 16 residues. Germline CDR1 SGDLS, CDR2 YYNGEE. Losses at the gene ends were 1 base for V and 7 bases for J; bases not matched to a gene: 7. The chain's CDR3 is CASSVSGTGVFEKLFF. CDR3 nucleotide sequence: TGTGCCAGCAGCGTATCCGGGACAGGGGTATTTGAAAAACTGTTTTTT.

The chain carries TRBV24-1 and TRBJ2-1; TRBD2 matches at 14 bases. J lost 8 bases, V lost 4 bases, and 6 bases had no gene match. The CDR3 spans 16 residues. CDR1 KGHDR and CDR2 SFDVKD come from the germline V gene. CDR3 in amino acids: CATSDATSGGADEQFF. CDR3 nucleotide sequence: TGTGCCACCAGTGACGCGACTAGCGGGGGGGCCGATGAGCAGTTCTTC.

This chain links TRBV4-1 with TRBJ2-1, with 10 bases lining up with TRBD2. Germline lookup yields CDR1 MGHRA and CDR2 YSYEKL. CDR3 length equals 16 residues. Unmatched junction bases numbered 7, after V lost 1 base and J lost 7 bases. This CDR3 is CASSQGLAGEWNEQFF. The CDR3 bases are TGCGCCAGCAGCCAAGGGCTAGCGGGGGAGTGGAATGAGCAGTTCTTC.

V usage is TRBV3-1 (or the pseudogene TRBV3-2) and J usage is TRBJ2-1; TRBD2 aligns across 8 bases. Germline CDR1 and CDR2: LGHDT and YNNKEL (reference sequence). The CDR3 contains 15 residues. J lost 4 bases, V lost 0 bases, and 2 bases had no gene match. CDR3 in amino acids: CASSQEAGVYNEQFF. The DNA for the CDR3 is TGTGCCAGCAGCCAAGAAGCGGGAGTTTACAATGAGCAGTTCTTC.

The CDR3: CASSESGPGNTIYF. The CDR3 coding sequence is TGCGCCAGCAGTGAGTCAGGTCCTGGAAACACCATATATTTT. J is TRBJ1-3 and V is TRBV10-1; the D is unclear. V lost 0 bases to trimming and J lost 2 bases, with 5 bases between them. CDR1 and CDR2 (germline): WNHNN, SYGVQD (reference sequence). The length of the CDR3 is 14 residues.

V and J are TRBV7-9 and TRBJ2-2; 11 nucleotides align to TRBD1. V dropped 11 bases and J dropped 2; count of bases not matched to a gene: 4. Germline CDR1 SEHNR, CDR2 FQNEAQ (reference sequence). This CDR3 has 14 amino acids. The CDR3 DNA reads as TGTGCCTTGGGACAGGGGGTTAACACCGGGGAGCTGTTTTTT. Translation: CALGQGVNTGELFF.

The chain couples TRBV5-6 to TRBJ1-4; 9 bases match TRBD1. The length of the CDR3 is 15 residues. CDR1 and CDR2 from the germline V gene are SGHDT and YYEEEE. With 4 bases clipped from V and 2 bases from J, the junction kept 3 bases outside the gene matches. CDR3 in amino acids: CASSGTGHTNEKLFF. The CDR3 DNA follows: TGTGCCAGCAGCGGGACAGGGCACACTAATGAAAAACTGTTTTTT.

V and J are TRBV6-1 and TRBJ1-2; no clear D. The CDR3 consists of 13 residues. The germline gives CDR1 MNHNS, CDR2 SASEGT. Trimming left V 2 bases short and J 0 bases short, with 4 bases between. The CDR3 loop is CASSETANYGYTF. In DNA, the CDR3 is TGTGCCAGCAGTGAAACAGCTAACTATGGCTACACCTTC.

The chain couples TRBV19 to TRBJ1-5, with TRBD1 identical over 11 bases. The germline V gene has CDR1 LNHDA and CDR2 SQIVND (reference sequence). The CDR3 loop spans 14 amino acids. Losses at the gene ends were 5 bases for V and 7 bases for J; bases not matched to a gene: 4. The CDR3 loop reads CASSGDRGRQPQHF. The CDR3 DNA follows: TGTGCCAGTAGTGGGGACAGGGGGAGGCAGCCCCAGCATTTT.

On this clone itself: The same CDR3 can be traced to other DNA sequences in this sample. The V gene is TRBV27, the J gene TRBJ1-6, with D perhaps matching TRBD1 (6 bases). Germline loops: CDR1 MNHEY, CDR2 SMNVEV (reference sequence). This CDR3 has 14 amino acids. V was trimmed by 4 bases and J by 4 bases, leaving 8 bases between them. DNA for the CDR3: TGTGCCAGCAGTTGGGGGCAGTATAATTCACCCCTCCACTTT. It translates to CASSWGQYNSPLHF.

This chain joins TRBV5-4 and TRBJ1-6; a possible D gene is TRBD1 (5 bases). Trimming stripped 4 bases from V and 7 bases from J, with 12 bases between. This CDR3 has 14 residues. Germline lookup yields CDR1 SGHNT and CDR2 YYREEE (reference sequence). The CDR3 region is CASSLRDGNSPLHF. Here the CDR3 DNA reads TGTGCCAGCAGCCTCCGGGACGGAAATTCACCCCTCCACTTT. The whole variable domain, remainder taken from reference TRBV5-4 and TRBJ1-6, is ETGVTQSPTHLIKTRGQQVTLRCSSQSGHNTVSWYQQALGQGPQFIFQYYREEENGRGNFPPRFSGLQFPNYSSELNVNALELDDSALYLCASSLRDGNSPLHFGNGTRLTVT.

This chain uses TRBV5-4 with TRBJ1-1; D not certain. This CDR3 is 13 amino acids long. V gave up 2 bases and J gave up 1 base, with 6 bases separating them. CDR1 SGHNT and CDR2 YYREEE come from the germline V gene (reference sequence). The CDR3, as DNA: TGTGCCAGCAGCTTCTCAGGGAACACTGAAGCTTTCTTT. This gives the protein CASSFSGNTEAFF.

The J gene is TRBJ2-2, the V gene TRBV6-5, with D possibly TRBD1 on 5 matching bases. The CDR3 has 14 amino acids. V lost 5 bases to trimming and J lost 5 bases, with 12 bases between them. Germline V gives CDR1 MNHEY, CDR2 SVGAGI. CDR3: CASSPGWRTGELFF. Here the CDR3 DNA reads TGTGCCAGCAGTCCAGGGTGGAGAACCGGGGAGCTGTTTTTT.

V usage is TRBV11-2 and J usage is TRBJ1-1; the D is unclear. The CDR3 is made up of 15 amino acids. V shed 5 bases and J shed 0 bases, with 13 bases lying between them. Germline V gives CDR1 SGHAT, CDR2 FQNNGV. The CDR3: CASSQTIVVNTEAFF. In nucleotides, the CDR3 is TGTGCCAGCAGCCAGACCATTGTGGTGAACACTGAAGCTTTCTTT.

This chain uses TRBV12-3 or TRBV12-4 with TRBJ2-1, with no clear D. This CDR3 is 13 amino acids long. V dropped 5 bases and J dropped 2 bases, with 7 bases sitting between them. The CDR3 DNA sequence: TGTGCCAGCAGTCTCCCGCCCTACAATGAGCAGTTCTTC. It encodes CASSLPPYNEQFF.

The chain has TRBV7-3 and TRBJ2-6; 7 nucleotides agree with TRBD1. V dropped 5 bases and J dropped 0; count of bases not matched to a gene: 10. Germline V gene lookup returns CDR1 SGHTA and CDR2 FQGTGA. The CDR3 spans 18 residues. The CDR3, as DNA: TGTGCCAGCAGCGGCATACAGGGGCCCAACTCTGGGGCCAACGTCCTGACTTTC. This sequence encodes CASSGIQGPNSGANVLTF.

This chain uses TRBV7-9 with TRBJ1-1; D call uncertain. Germline values: CDR1 SEHNR, CDR2 FQNEAQ (reference sequence). V was trimmed by 1 base and J by 1 base, leaving 7 bases between them. This CDR3 has 14 residues. This CDR3 reads CASSLGVGNTEAFF. CDR3 nucleotides: TGTGCCAGCAGCTTAGGGGTAGGGAACACTGAAGCTTTCTTT.

The genes are TRBV7-8 and TRBJ2-1; 10 bases fit TRBD2. Germline V gene sequence: CDR1 SGHVS, CDR2 FQNEAQ. The ends lost 0 bases at V and 7 bases at J; junction bases unmatched: 6. This CDR3 comprises 16 residues. For the CDR3, the DNA is TGTGCCAGCAGCTTAGCGCGGCTAGCGGGAGTGAATGAGCAGTTCTTC. Protein: CASSLARLAGVNEQFF.

The CDR3: CASGHIAGRGYEQYF. The CDR3 DNA follows: TGTGCTAGTGGCCACATAGCGGGCCGCGGCTACGAGCAGTACTTC. The chain links TRBV12-5 to TRBJ2-7, with 7 bases matching TRBD2. The ends lost 6 bases at V and 3 bases at J; junction bases unmatched: 11. Per the germline V gene, CDR1 is LGHNT and CDR2 is FRNRAP. CDR3 length equals 15 residues.

The chain is built from TRBV7-9 and TRBJ2-7, with a tentative D call TRBD1 (6 bases). Trimming removed 1 base from V and 0 bases from J, with 7 bases in between. This CDR3 is 14 amino acids long. Per the germline V gene, CDR1 is SEHNR and CDR2 is FQNEAQ (reference sequence). The CDR3 DNA follows: TGTGCCAGCAGCTTAGGGGACATCTCCTACGAGCAGTACTTC. It specifies CASSLGDISYEQYF.

The genes are TRBV11-2 and TRBJ1-1, with 7 bases identical to TRBD1. After removal of 5 bases from V and 3 bases from J, the junction contained 6 bases not matched to a gene. There are 14 residues in the CDR3. CDR1 SGHAT and CDR2 FQNNGV come from the germline V gene. The CDR3 DNA is TGTGCCAGCAGCATCCGACAGGGTTACACTGAAGCTTTCTTT. This translates into CASSIRQGYTEAFF.

CDR3 sequence (DNA): TGTGCCAGCAGCGGAACAGGGGGCGCGGTCTATGGCTACACCTTC. Translating gives CASSGTGGAVYGYTF. This rearrangement joins TRBV9 to TRBJ1-2, with 9 bases lining up with TRBD1. In germline, CDR1 is SGDLS, CDR2 YYNGEE. The CDR3 runs to 15 residues. The ends lost 3 bases at V and 4 bases at J; junction bases unmatched: 7.

The chain is built from TRBV28 and TRBJ1-3, with D possibly TRBD1 on 5 matching bases. Trimming stripped 2 bases from V and 4 bases from J, with 12 bases between. CDR3 size: 15 residues. Germline lookup yields CDR1 MDHEN and CDR2 SYDVKM. The CDR3 protein is CASSLGGGRGNTIYF. The CDR3 DNA follows: TGTGCCAGCAGTTTAGGGGGGGGTAGGGGAAACACCATATATTTT.

The chain couples TRBV7-2 to TRBJ1-2; maybe TRBD1 (5 bases). V lost 5 bases, J lost 6 bases, and 16 bases lay in between. Looked up from germline, CDR1 is SGHTA and CDR2 is FQGNSA. CDR3 size: 14 residues. CDR3 region: CASSPRLTGHGYTF. CDR3 sequence (DNA): TGTGCCAGCAGCCCGCGACTGACGGGGCATGGCTACACCTTC. Together with reference TRBV7-2 and TRBJ1-2, the CDR3 gives the full variable domain: GAGVSQSPSNKVTEKGKDVELRCDPISGHTALYWYRQSLGQGLEFLIYFQGNSAPDKSGLPSDRFSAERTGGSVSTLTIQRTQQEDSAVYLCASSPRLTGHGYTFGSGTRLTVV.